Below are 23 T cell receptor beta chains sequenced from a single sample in a study of T cells after yellow fever vaccination. TCRdb reprocessed the 5' RACE reads with MiXCR, giving one entry per CDR3 protein. The sample lists 150,000 to 200,000 distinct CDR3 sequences, around 9.3% occurring once. Sequencing was performed on CD8+ T cells sorted from PBMCs, taken 45 days after the yellow fever booster vaccination. The receptors were gathered from a man between 18 and 35 years old who received the YFV17D yellow fever vaccine.

Many counts were recorded for this clonotype. The V call is TRBV4-3, the J call TRBJ2-2, with 9 bases aligning to TRBD1. Germline CDR1 reads LGHNA; CDR2 reads YSLEER. The CDR3 has 16 amino acids. Trimming removed 5 bases from V and 5 bases from J; junction bases left unmatched: 9. The CDR3 region is CASSGWDRDRTGELFF. CDR3 nucleotide sequence: TGCGCCAGCAGCGGGTGGGACAGGGATCGGACCGGGGAGCTGTTTTTT.

The gene calls are TRBV19 and TRBJ2-5, with 11 positions matching TRBD2. The length of the CDR3 is 16 residues. Germline V lookup: CDR1 LNHDA, CDR2 SQIVND (reference sequence). V was clipped by 1 base and J by 4 bases; unmatched bases: 5. The CDR3 sequence is CASSIASGGFRETQYF. CDR3 sequence (DNA): TGTGCCAGTAGTATAGCTAGCGGGGGGTTCCGAGAGACCCAGTACTTC.

The chain recombines TRBV12-3 or TRBV12-4 with TRBJ2-4; TRBD1 aligns across 8 bases. The length of the CDR3 is 16 residues. V shed 2 bases, J shed 2 bases, and the junction held 5 bases outside the gene matches. CDR3 sequence: CASSLTRTGSKNIQYF. CDR3 nucleotide sequence: TGTGCCAGCAGTTTAACTCGGACAGGGTCCAAAAACATTCAGTACTTC.

This clonotype was observed a handful of times. The genes are TRBV27 and TRBJ2-3; D remains unclear. The CDR3 sequence is 14 residues long. V lost 5 bases, J lost 2 bases, and 11 bases lay in between. Germline CDR1 MNHEY, CDR2 SMNVEV (reference sequence). The CDR3 nucleotides are TGTGCCAGCAGTCCCCTGATTAACACAGATACGCAGTATTTT. Its protein product is CASSPLINTDTQYF.

Regarding this clonotype: A much larger clone differs from this one at a single base, so this may be a read error. The chain recombines TRBV4-1 with TRBJ1-2, with D perhaps TRBD1 (5 bases). The CDR3 extends over 15 amino acids. CDR1 is MGHRA and CDR2 is YSYEKL in the germline V gene. Deletions cut 0 bases from V and 0 bases from J, with 8 bases between. As DNA, the CDR3 is TGCGCCAGCAGCCAAGATGAGGGGACTAACTATGGCTACACCTTC. The encoded protein is CASSQDEGTNYGYTF.

In this sample, this clonotype turned up many times. The chain combines TRBV20-1 with TRBJ1-1; D not resolved. The V and J ends lost 0 bases and 0 bases respectively, with 8 bases between them. The length of the CDR3 is 14 residues. Germline-derived CDR1 and CDR2 are DFQATT and SNEGSKA (reference sequence). CDR3 residues: CSARDPGMNTEAFF. In DNA form, the CDR3 reads TGCAGTGCTAGAGATCCGGGGATGAACACTGAAGCTTTCTTT.

The V and J genes are TRBV12-3 or TRBV12-4 and TRBJ2-1; TRBD1 matches at 7 bases. V trimming: 7 bases; J trimming: 8 bases; junction bases outside the gene matches: 20. The length of the CDR3 is 17 residues. The CDR3 sequence is CASTNSPLTGMEDEQFF. In DNA form, the CDR3 reads TGTGCCAGCACGAACAGTCCCTTGACAGGGATGGAGGATGAGCAGTTCTTC.

As to this clonotype: One junction end does not reproduce the germline sequence, and a read error may be involved. V is TRBV24-1 and J is TRBJ1-5; D gene unclear. This CDR3 is 14 amino acids long. CDR1 is KGHDR, CDR2 SFDVKD, per germline. This CDR3 is CATGDLGSNQPQHF. The CDR3 nucleotides read TGTGCCACCGGTGATTTGGGAAGCAATCAGCCCCAGCATTTT.

V is TRBV28 and J is TRBJ2-1; either TRBD1 or TRBD2 may fit D (5 bases each). Trimming took off 6 bases at V and 4 bases at J, with 13 bases between the two ends. The CDR3 runs 14 residues. Germline V gene lookup returns CDR1 MDHEN and CDR2 SYDVKM. CDR3 sequence: CASSSGRQYNEQFF. In DNA form, the CDR3 reads TGTGCCAGCAGCTCGGGACGGCAGTACAATGAGCAGTTCTTC.

The CDR3 DNA follows: TGTGCCAGCAGTTTAGCGGTCGCGGGGCGAGGGGCCGGGGAGCTGTTTTTT. It specifies CASSLAVAGRGAGELFF. This chain joins TRBV28 and TRBJ2-2; possibly TRBD2 for D (6 bases). The V end was cut by 2 bases, the J end by 6 bases, with 19 bases between. CDR1 and CDR2 (germline): MDHEN, SYDVKM. The CDR3 extends over 17 amino acids.

The chain recombines TRBV10-3 with TRBJ2-7; 7 nucleotides align to TRBD1. The CDR3 is made up of 14 amino acids. The V and J ends lost 6 bases and 2 bases, in that order; junction bases with no gene match: 7. Germline V gene sequence: CDR1 ENHRY, CDR2 SYGVKD. The CDR3 is CAIREEGAPYEQYF. For the CDR3, the DNA is TGTGCCATCAGAGAAGAGGGGGCCCCCTACGAGCAGTACTTC.

This clonotype was counted a few times. The chain links TRBV20-1 to TRBJ1-1; D gene ambiguous. V gave up 2 bases and J gave up 3 bases, with 22 bases separating them. Per the germline V gene, CDR1 is DFQATT and CDR2 is SNEGSKA (reference sequence). The CDR3 has 17 amino acids. CDR3 nucleotide sequence: TGCAGTGCTAGAAGCGGTAGGAGGGCCGCTCATCACACTGAAGCTTTCTTT. It specifies CSARSGRRAAHHTEAFF.

This clonotype was observed a few times. The chain is built from TRBV20-1 and TRBJ2-5; 14 nucleotides match TRBD2. The CDR3 has 18 amino acids. Per the germline V gene, CDR1 is DFQATT and CDR2 is SNEGSKA (reference sequence). The junction had 7 bases not matched to a gene; V was cut back by 1 base and J by 0 bases. The CDR3 nucleotides read TGCAGTGCTAGAGGACTAGCGGGGGGGCCCAGGGACCAAGAGACCCAGTACTTC. It translates to CSARGLAGGPRDQETQYF.

The chain has TRBV7-9 and TRBJ2-5, with TRBD2 matching 7 bases. Germline V gene sequence: CDR1 SEHNR, CDR2 FQNEAQ (reference sequence). The trim removed 1 base at V and 3 bases at J, leaving 2 bases unmatched. The CDR3 has 14 residues. The CDR3 is CASSLVAGEETQYF. The CDR3, as DNA: TGTGCCAGCAGCTTAGTCGCGGGGGAAGAGACCCAGTACTTC.

This clonotype was seen more than once but under ten times. CDR3 sequence reads: CSASRGLAGGYNEQFF. The CDR3 DNA follows: TGCAGTGCTAGTCGGGGACTAGCGGGGGGATACAATGAGCAGTTCTTC. The chain is built from TRBV20-1 and TRBJ2-1, with 15 bases fitting TRBD2. The J segment lost 4 bases and the V segment lost 3 bases, leaving 4 bases of the junction unmatched. Germline CDR1 is DFQATT and CDR2 is SNEGSKA (reference sequence). The CDR3 is 16 amino acids.

The V and J genes are TRBV4-1 and TRBJ2-3, with D possibly matching TRBD2 (6 bases). Trimming removed 5 bases at V and 2 bases at J, with 14 bases between. Germline CDR1 is MGHRA and CDR2 is YSYEKL. CDR3 size: 15 residues. CDR3 in DNA: TGCGCCAGCAGCACGGGTGCGGGACCCACAGATACGCAGTATTTT. Protein product: CASSTGAGPTDTQYF.

This clonotype was recorded at least ten times. V and J are TRBV20-1 and TRBJ1-5; 8 bases agree with TRBD1. Germline trimming cut 1 base from V and 6 bases from J; bases unmatched to any gene: 5. The CDR3 sequence is 14 residues long. Germline CDR1 DFQATT, CDR2 SNEGSKA (reference sequence). CDR3 nucleotides: TGCAGTGCTAGAGCCGGGACAGGCGCTCAGCCCCAGCATTTT. This translates into CSARAGTGAQPQHF.

This sequence joins TRBV7-9 and TRBJ2-7, with 7 bases matching TRBD1. There are 13 residues in the CDR3. CDR1 is SEHNR and CDR2 is FQNEAQ in the germline V gene (reference sequence). The junction had 3 bases not matched to a gene; V was cut back by 3 bases and J by 4 bases. The CDR3 bases are TGTGCCAGCAGCTTGGGGGACAGATACGAGCAGTACTTC. This codes for CASSLGDRYEQYF.

This clonotype was detected only a few times. This chain uses TRBV28 with TRBJ2-5; 12 bases line up with TRBD1. V gave up 3 bases and J gave up 5 bases; unmatched junction bases: 16. CDR1 is MDHEN and CDR2 is SYDVKM in the germline V gene. This CDR3 has 19 amino acids. CDR3 sequence reads: CASSLISNLGQGAYETQYF. CDR3 bases: TGTGCCAGCAGTTTGATCAGTAATTTGGGACAGGGGGCTTATGAGACCCAGTACTTC. The variable domain in full, with the rest retrieved from reference TRBV28 and TRBJ2-5, is DVKVTQSSRYLVKRTGEKVFLECVQDMDHENMFWYRQDPGLGLRLIYFSYDVKMKEKGDIPEGYSVSREKKERFSLILESASTNQTSMYLCASSLISNLGQGAYETQYFGPGTRLLVL.

The chain has TRBV7-2 and TRBJ1-2; D remains unclear. The CDR3 consists of 12 residues. V dropped 5 bases and J dropped 1 base, with 5 bases sitting between them. The V gene's germline CDR1 is SGHTA and CDR2 FQGNSA. CDR3 residues: CASSQYNYGYTF. The CDR3 DNA follows: TGTGCCAGCAGCCAATATAACTATGGCTACACCTTC.

This chain links TRBV7-8 with TRBJ1-2; no clear D gene. There are 12 residues in the CDR3. Germline CDR1 is SGHVS and CDR2 is FQNEAQ. The V end lost 1 base, the J end lost 10 bases, and 10 bases lay between the germline ends. The CDR3 loop is CASSLVGQDYTF. For the CDR3, the DNA is TGTGCCAGCAGCTTAGTTGGTCAGGACTACACCTTC.

The V and J genes are TRBV9 and TRBJ2-3; TRBD1 matches at 8 bases. Per germline, CDR1 SGDLS and CDR2 YYNGEE. The trim removed 4 bases at V and 4 bases at J, leaving 11 bases unmatched. The CDR3 contains 16 residues. The CDR3 DNA is TGTGCCAGCAGCCCCCGGCTAGGACAGGGCGCAGATACGCAGTATTTT. Translated: CASSPRLGQGADTQYF.

The gene calls are TRBV7-2 and TRBJ1-4, with D possibly being TRBD1 (6 bases). In germline, CDR1 is SGHTA, CDR2 FQGNSA. V shed 3 bases and J shed 7 bases, with 21 bases lying between them. The CDR3 covers 17 residues. The chain's CDR3 is CASSFFPGGRLGEKLFF. The CDR3, as DNA: TGTGCCAGCAGCTTTTTTCCCGGGGGCAGGCTCGGTGAAAAACTGTTTTTT.